The 32 T cell receptor beta chains given below trace back to one sample, sequenced in a study of metastatic and nonmetastatic thyroid tumors. Thyroid surgery had not been preceded by any treatment in any patient. Using MiXCR, TCRdb reanalyzed the PCR reads. This table holds around 42,000 clones, approximately 10% found once. Sequenced input: blood. The receptors here all came from a female donor with papillary thyroid cancer or a benign thyroid nodule (not recorded which). Some clones in this sample may be carry-over from other donors' samples.

This clone was seen ten or more times. V gene TRBV18 combines with J gene TRBJ2-1, with 14 bases that match TRBD2. V lost 3 bases, J lost 6 bases, and 4 bases stayed unmatched. Germline-derived CDR1 and CDR2 are KGHSH and LQKENI. The CDR3 sequence is 16 residues long. The CDR3 DNA reads TGTGCCAGCTCACCGACTAGCGGGAGGGGGAGCAATGAGCAGTTCTTC. Encoded protein: CASSPTSGRGSNEQFF.

This clone was seen many times. J is TRBJ2-2 and V is TRBV6-1, with D perhaps TRBD1 or TRBD2 (6 bases each). Trimming removed 6 bases at V and 6 bases at J, with 11 bases between. This CDR3 is 13 amino acids long. Germline V lookup: CDR1 MNHNS, CDR2 SASEGT. The CDR3 sequence is CASRAGEAGELFF. CDR3 in DNA: TGTGCCAGCAGGGCAGGGGAGGCCGGGGAGCTGTTTTTT.

This clone was found many times. The rearrangement links TRBV28 to TRBJ1-5, with 9 bases lining up with TRBD1. The trim removed 8 bases at V and 5 bases at J, leaving 10 bases unmatched. Germline V gene sequence: CDR1 MDHEN, CDR2 SYDVKM. CDR3 size: 15 residues. CDR3 in amino acids: CASSVPTGGYQPQHF. DNA for the CDR3: TGTGCCAGCTCGGTCCCGACAGGGGGGTATCAGCCCCAGCATTTT.

The chain is built from TRBV28 and TRBJ1-1; TRBD1 might be the D (5 bases). CDR1 and CDR2 from the germline V gene are MDHEN and SYDVKM. The CDR3 covers 12 residues. CDR3 in amino acids: CSIGRDPTEAFF. CDR3 nucleotide sequence: TGTTCCATCGGGAGGGACCCCACTGAAGCTTTCTTT.

This clone was recorded at least ten times. CDR3 bases: TGTGCCAGTAGTATGAACGAGCAAGGAGGGACCCAGTACTTC. This sequence encodes CASSMNEQGGTQYF. The J gene is TRBJ2-5, the V gene TRBV19; D possibly corresponds to TRBD2 (5 bases). This CDR3 has 14 residues. V lost 3 bases to trimming and J lost 7 bases, with 15 bases between them. The V gene's germline CDR1 is LNHDA and CDR2 SQIVND (reference sequence).

The chain couples TRBV28 to TRBJ2-1; no clear D gene. Trimming shortened V by 5 bases and J by 6 bases, and 20 bases separated the two germline ends. The CDR3 has 16 residues. The V gene's germline CDR1 is MDHEN and CDR2 SYDVKM. This CDR3 reads CASSEGRPLRANEQFF. Written as DNA, the CDR3 is TGTGCCAGCAGTGAAGGTCGGCCCCTTAGGGCCAATGAGCAGTTCTTC.

There are many counts of this clone. This chain uses TRBV10-3 with TRBJ1-5, with D tentatively TRBD1 (6 bases). The V end lost 5 bases, the J end lost 7 bases, and 18 bases lay between the germline ends. This CDR3 has 15 residues. Germline V lookup: CDR1 ENHRY, CDR2 SYGVKD. Here the CDR3 reads CAISSVTGKTQPQHF. For the CDR3, the DNA is TGTGCCATCAGTTCGGTCACAGGGAAGACCCAGCCCCAGCATTTT.

The rearrangement uses TRBV20-1 and TRBJ2-1, with 8 bases matching TRBD2. Germline assignment: CDR1 DFQATT and CDR2 SNEGSKA (reference sequence). The ends lost 3 bases at V and 4 bases at J; junction bases unmatched: 14. CDR3 length: 17 amino acids. The CDR3 nucleotides read TGCAGTGCTAGCCACTTGTCGGGACTAGGGGGATACAATGAGCAGTTCTTC. Its protein product is CSASHLSGLGGYNEQFF.

Notes on this clone: One end of the junction fails to match germline, which may point to a read error. The chain employs TRBV6-2 or TRBV6-3 and TRBJ2-1, with TRBD2 matching 8 bases. The CDR3 is 17 residues long. Looked up from germline, CDR1 is MNHEY and CDR2 is SVGEGT. The CDR3 DNA follows: TGTGCCAGCAGCCTTTCGATATTAGCGGGATTTAGCAATGAGCAGCTCTTC. It specifies CASSLSILAGFSNEQLF.

This clone was counted ten times or more. The chain combines TRBV19 with TRBJ2-1; D not resolved. Germline V gene sequence: CDR1 LNHDA, CDR2 SQIVND (reference sequence). Trimming shortened V by 7 bases and J by 9 bases, and 19 bases separated the two germline ends. This CDR3 spans 14 amino acids. As DNA, the CDR3 is TGTGCCAGTACCAATAGCCCCTACGTGGGTGAGCAGTTCTTC. Translation gives CASTNSPYVGEQFF. Variable domain in full (rest from reference TRBV19 and TRBJ2-1): DGGITQSPKYLFRKEGQNVTLSCEQNLNHDAMYWYRQDPGQGLRLIYYSQIVNDFQKGDIAEGYSVSREKKESFPLTVTSAQKNPTAFYLCASTNSPYVGEQFFGPGTRLTVL.

The chain uses TRBV28 and TRBJ1-5, with D possibly TRBD1 on 5 matching bases. Trimming removed 3 bases at V and 6 bases at J, with 12 bases between. This CDR3 has 14 amino acids. Germline CDR1 reads MDHEN; CDR2 reads SYDVKM. The CDR3 region has the DNA TGTGCCAGCAGTTTTATGGGGGGAGGTCAGCCCCAGCATTTT. Protein: CASSFMGGGQPQHF.

This clone turned up a few times. A clone one base away is much larger, so this may be a read error. The chain combines TRBV2 with TRBJ2-7, with a weak D call TRBD1 (7 bases). CDR1 is SNHLY and CDR2 is FYNNEI in the germline V gene. CDR3 size: 14 residues. The CDR3 is CVSRRDSGPYEQYF. The DNA for the CDR3 is TGTGTCAGCAGGCGGGACAGTGGCCCCTACGAGCAGTACTTC.

This clone showed up many times. V and J are TRBV28 and TRBJ1-3; D might be TRBD1 (5 bases). Germline CDR1 MDHEN, CDR2 SYDVKM. The CDR3 length is 16 residues. Between the trimmed V and J ends, which lost 11 bases and 3 bases, there was a span of 23 bases. CDR3 region: CAVSGDQGIGGNTIYF. CDR3 nucleotides: TGTGCCGTCTCCGGGGACCAGGGAATCGGTGGAAACACCATATATTTT.

This clone was seen many times. V usage is TRBV12-3 or TRBV12-4 and J usage is TRBJ2-1; 11 bases agree with TRBD2. The CDR3 length is 16 residues. With 6 bases clipped from V and 7 bases from J, the junction kept 11 bases outside the gene matches. CDR3 protein: CASSPLLLAGENEQFF. The CDR3 region has the DNA TGTGCCAGCAGCCCACTATTACTAGCGGGAGAGAATGAGCAGTTCTTC.

This clone appeared many times. CDR3 amino acids: CSAGQGVSNQPQHF. The CDR3, as DNA: TGCAGTGCTGGCCAGGGCGTAAGCAATCAGCCCCAGCATTTT. The V gene is TRBV20-1, the J gene TRBJ1-5; D perhaps matches TRBD1 (5 bases). V lost 5 bases to trimming and J lost 1 base, with 12 bases between them. Germline values: CDR1 DFQATT, CDR2 SNEGSKA (reference sequence). The CDR3 contains 14 residues.

This clone was detected many times. This chain connects TRBV30 to TRBJ2-5, with 14 positions matching TRBD2. Germline V CDR1 and CDR2: GTSNPN, SVGIG (reference sequence). With 6 bases clipped from V and 1 base from J, the junction kept 10 bases outside the gene matches. This CDR3 is built from 17 residues. The CDR3 here is CACLPGLAGEGQETQYF. CDR3 sequence (DNA): TGTGCCTGTTTGCCGGGACTAGCGGGAGAAGGCCAAGAGACCCAGTACTTC. Based on the CDR3 plus reference TRBV30 and TRBJ2-5, the full variable domain is SQTIHQWPATLVQPVGSPLSLECTVEGTSNPNLYWYRQAAGRGLQLLFYSVGIGQISSEVPQNLSASRPQDRQFILSSKKLLLSDSGFYLCACLPGLAGEGQETQYFGPGTRLLVL.

This clone was found many times. The chain couples TRBV4-1 to TRBJ2-7; the match to TRBD1 covers 10 bases. Germline loops: CDR1 MGHRA, CDR2 YSYEKL. This CDR3 spans 15 amino acids. The J segment lost 2 bases and the V segment lost 4 bases, leaving 5 bases of the junction unmatched. CDR3 coding DNA: TGCGCCAGCAGCCCACGGACAGGGGGAGCCTACGAGCAGTACTTC. As protein: CASSPRTGGAYEQYF.

This clone came up many times. The rearrangement joins TRBV20-1 to TRBJ2-5; TRBD2 is a possible D gene (5 bases). The CDR3 length is 16 residues. Germline CDR1 DFQATT, CDR2 SNEGSKA (reference sequence). Trimming removed 2 bases from V and 3 bases from J, with 19 bases in between. CDR3 loop: CSARPRGLTREETQYF. In DNA, the CDR3 is TGCAGTGCTAGACCCCGGGGTCTCACACGGGAAGAGACCCAGTACTTC.

This clone occurred many times. The rearrangement uses TRBV7-9 and TRBJ2-1; no reliable D call. Per the germline V gene, CDR1 is SEHNR and CDR2 is FQNEAQ (reference sequence). With 3 bases removed from V and 6 bases from J, the gap between germline ends came to 9 bases. The CDR3 length is 13 residues. The CDR3 loop reads CASSFGRINEQFF. The CDR3, as DNA: TGTGCCAGCAGCTTTGGACGGATCAATGAGCAGTTCTTC.

This clone has at least ten counts. This sequence joins TRBV3-1 and TRBJ1-2; TRBD1 is a possible D gene (6 bases). The CDR3 is 20 amino acids. V dropped 3 bases and J dropped 3 bases, with 29 bases sitting between them. Germline V gene lookup returns CDR1 LGHDT and CDR2 YNNKEL (reference sequence). The CDR3 loop is CASSHPGHRTRRERDYGYTF. The CDR3 DNA follows: TGTGCCAGCAGCCATCCGGGACACCGGACGCGGCGTGAAAGGGACTATGGCTACACCTTC.

Ten or more counts support this clone. The rearrangement links TRBV5-5 to TRBJ2-5, with D tentatively TRBD1 (8 bases). CDR3 length equals 14 residues. Per the germline V gene, CDR1 is SGHKS and CDR2 is YYEKEE (reference sequence). Trimming took 3 bases from V and 5 from J, leaving 14 bases between them. DNA for the CDR3: TGTGCCAGCAGCTCCGGACAGGGAGGGGAGACCCAGTACTTC. As protein: CASSSGQGGETQYF.

This clone was recorded many times. V and J are TRBV24-1 and TRBJ2-5; D call uncertain. The germline CDR1 and CDR2 sequences are KGHDR and SFDVKD. This CDR3 is 14 amino acids long. V shed 0 bases and J shed 4 bases, with 8 bases lying between them. The CDR3 region is CATSDLSGGETQYF. CDR3 DNA: TGTGCCACCAGTGATTTGTCGGGTGGAGAGACCCAGTACTTC.

This clone was seen ten or more times. The V gene is TRBV20-1, the J gene TRBJ1-5; D perhaps matches TRBD1 (5 bases). V gave up 0 bases and J gave up 10 bases, with 16 bases separating them. Germline V CDR1 and CDR2: DFQATT, SNEGSKA (reference sequence). The CDR3 has 14 residues. The DNA of the CDR3 is TGCAGTGCTAGAGATGTCTCTTCAGGGAGACCCCAGCATTTT. This gives the protein CSARDVSSGRPQHF.

This clone has ten or more counts. This rearrangement joins TRBV27 to TRBJ1-6; perhaps TRBD1 as D (6 bases). The germline V gene encodes CDR1 MNHEY and CDR2 SMNVEV (reference sequence). Trimming stripped 6 bases from V and 7 bases from J, with 16 bases between. There are 15 residues in the CDR3. The CDR3 DNA is TGTGCCAGCAGCCAACGGACAGACGCGAATTCACCCCTCCACTTT. Its translation is CASSQRTDANSPLHF.

This clone has ten or more counts. No conserved phenylalanine or tryptophan ends this CDR3, so it is likely a read error. No DNA is shown, since the ends of the CDR3 on it are uncertain; the CDR3 is the one TCRdb lists. V gene TRBV7-3 combines with J gene TRBJ2-7; the listed D gene, TRBD2, was not tested against the DNA. The CDR3 length is 9 residues, termini included. Germline V gene lookup returns CDR1 SGHTA and CDR2 FQGTGA. CDR3 residues: CASSRGLAG.

This clone has a count of ten or more. The chain links TRBV7-2 to TRBJ2-6; 10 bases agree with TRBD2. The germline V gene has CDR1 SGHTA and CDR2 FQGNSA. The V and J ends lost 2 bases and 2 bases, in that order; junction bases with no gene match: 3. CDR3 length: 17 amino acids. As DNA, the CDR3 is TGTGCCAGCAGCTTAACGCTAGCGGGAGCTGGGGCCAACGTCCTGACTTTC. Translated, it gives CASSLTLAGAGANVLTF.

There are many counts of this clone. This chain joins TRBV11-1 and TRBJ1-1; 7 bases fit TRBD1. Germline CDR1 is SGHAT and CDR2 is FQDESV (reference sequence). J was trimmed by 4 bases and V by 4 bases; bases with no gene match: 12. The CDR3 loop spans 16 amino acids. The CDR3 reads CASSYPPTGRATEAFF. Here the CDR3 DNA reads TGTGCCAGCAGCTACCCACCGACAGGGAGGGCCACTGAAGCTTTCTTT.

This clone was seen at least ten times. The rearrangement links TRBV2 to TRBJ1-3, with D maybe TRBD1 (6 bases). Trimming pared 5 bases from V and 4 bases from J, leaving 18 bases between. The CDR3 has 16 amino acids. The germline CDR1 and CDR2 sequences are SNHLY and FYNNEI. The DNA of the CDR3 is TGTGCCAGCAGTTACGCTCAAGGGACACGGGGAAACACCATATATTTT. Its translation is CASSYAQGTRGNTIYF.

Many counts were recorded for this clone. The chain employs TRBV15 and TRBJ1-5, with a weak D call TRBD1 (5 bases). The CDR3 totals 16 residues. Between the trimmed V and J ends, which lost 3 bases and 3 bases, there was a span of 15 bases. Germline-derived CDR1 and CDR2 are LNHNV and YYDKDF (reference sequence). The chain's CDR3 is CATSRGQGTNNQPQHF. The CDR3 DNA follows: TGTGCCACCAGCAGGGGGCAGGGAACCAACAATCAGCCCCAGCATTTT.

This clone was observed at least ten times. The gene calls are TRBV11-2 and TRBJ2-7, with 7 bases lining up with TRBD1. The length of the CDR3 is 15 residues. V gave up 3 bases and J gave up 5 bases; unmatched junction bases: 10. Germline V gene lookup returns CDR1 SGHAT and CDR2 FQNNGV. CDR3 coding DNA: TGTGCCAGCAGCTTGTACCCGACAGGGTCTAACGAGCAGTACTTC. This codes for CASSLYPTGSNEQYF.

This clone was picked up many times. V is TRBV5-5 and J is TRBJ2-7; D gene ambiguous. V gave up 0 bases and J gave up 0 bases, with 7 bases separating them. CDR1 is SGHKS, CDR2 YYEKEE, per germline (reference sequence). This CDR3 comprises 14 residues. CDR3 in amino acids: CASSLVPDSYEQYF. The CDR3 bases are TGTGCCAGCAGCTTGGTACCGGACTCCTACGAGCAGTACTTC.

In its sample, this clone was seen many times. The chain carries TRBV6-1 and TRBJ1-1, with unresolved D. V lost 6 bases, J lost 6 bases, and 17 bases lay in between. Germline CDR1 and CDR2: MNHNS and SASEGT. The CDR3 spans 14 residues. CDR3 DNA: TGTGCCAGCAGGGGTCGCATTGTCAATGCTGAAGCTTTCTTT. Its protein is CASRGRIVNAEAFF.